The present TCR beta chain was sequenced within a study of T cell changes during pregnancy in multiple sclerosis. The assay was immunoSEQ multiplex PCR, and TCRdb's table has in-frame clones only and misses some. Among about 38,000 clones listed, around 90% were seen once. V lost 0 bases and J lost 3, with 11 bases in between. The germline V gene has CDR1 SGDLS and CDR2 YYNGEE. The CDR3 is 15 residues long. This chain connects TRBV9 to TRBJ2-3; D is perhaps TRBD2 (6 bases). Sequencing was performed on CD4+ T cells from peripheral blood mononuclear cells, taken before pregnancy. The TCR was taken from a female donor with multiple sclerosis, enrolled in a pregnancy study. CDR3 nucleotide sequence: TGTGCCAGCAGCGTAGGACGAAGCGGGACAGATACGCAGTATTTT. Encoded protein: CASSVGRSGTDTQYF.